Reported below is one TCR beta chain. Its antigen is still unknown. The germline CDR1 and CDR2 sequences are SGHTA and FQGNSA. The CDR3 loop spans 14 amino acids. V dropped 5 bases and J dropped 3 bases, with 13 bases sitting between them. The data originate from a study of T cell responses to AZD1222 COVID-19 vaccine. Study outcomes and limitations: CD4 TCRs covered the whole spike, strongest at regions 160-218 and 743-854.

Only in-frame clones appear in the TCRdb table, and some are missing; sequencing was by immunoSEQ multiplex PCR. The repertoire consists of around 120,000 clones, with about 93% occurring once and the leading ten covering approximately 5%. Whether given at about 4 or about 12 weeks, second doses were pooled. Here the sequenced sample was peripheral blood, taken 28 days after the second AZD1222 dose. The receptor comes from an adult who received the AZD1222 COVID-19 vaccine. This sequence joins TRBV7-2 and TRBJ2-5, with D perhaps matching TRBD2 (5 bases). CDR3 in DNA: TGTGCCAGCAGCCCAGGACTCCTAAAAGAGACCCAGTACTTC. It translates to CASSPGLLKETQYF.